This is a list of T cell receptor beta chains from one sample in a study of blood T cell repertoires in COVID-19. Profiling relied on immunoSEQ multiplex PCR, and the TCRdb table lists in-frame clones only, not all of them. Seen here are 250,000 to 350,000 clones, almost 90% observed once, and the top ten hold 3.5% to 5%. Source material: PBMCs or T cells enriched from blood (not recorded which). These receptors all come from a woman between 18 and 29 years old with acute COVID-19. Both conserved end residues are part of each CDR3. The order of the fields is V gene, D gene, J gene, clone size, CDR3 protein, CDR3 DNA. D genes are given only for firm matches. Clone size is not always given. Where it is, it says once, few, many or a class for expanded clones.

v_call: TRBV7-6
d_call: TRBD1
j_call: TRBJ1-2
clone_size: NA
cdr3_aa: CASSQQTGLANYGYTF
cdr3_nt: TGTGCCAGCAGCCAACAGACAGGGTTAGCTAACTATGGCTACACCTTC

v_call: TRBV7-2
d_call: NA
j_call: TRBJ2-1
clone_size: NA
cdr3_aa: CASSPGLSSYNEQFF
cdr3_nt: TGTGCCAGCAGCCCGGGACTCAGCTCCTACAATGAGCAGTTCTTC

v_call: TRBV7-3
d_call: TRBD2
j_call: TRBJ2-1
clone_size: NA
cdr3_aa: CASSSGLADNEQFF
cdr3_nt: TGTGCCAGCAGCTCAGGACTAGCCGACAATGAGCAGTTCTTC

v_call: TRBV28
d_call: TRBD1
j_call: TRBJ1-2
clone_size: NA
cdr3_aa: CASSLIQGAGGYTF
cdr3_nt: TGTGCCAGCAGTCTAATACAGGGGGCGGGTGGCTACACCTTC

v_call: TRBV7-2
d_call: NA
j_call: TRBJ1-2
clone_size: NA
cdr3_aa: CASSLETGTYGYTF
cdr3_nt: TGTGCCAGCAGCTTAGAAACAGGAACCTATGGCTACACCTTC

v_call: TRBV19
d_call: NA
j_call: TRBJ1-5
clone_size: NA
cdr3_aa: CASSIQGSNQPQHF
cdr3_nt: TGTGCCAGTAGTATACAGGGCAGCAATCAGCCCCAGCATTTT

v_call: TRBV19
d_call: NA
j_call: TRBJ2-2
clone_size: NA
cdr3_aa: CASTEGTLVTNTGELFF
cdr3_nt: TGTGCCAGTACAGAGGGAACCTTAGTAACGAACACCGGGGAGCTGTTTTTT

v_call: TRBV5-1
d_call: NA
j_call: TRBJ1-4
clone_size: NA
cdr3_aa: CASSLDPAGEKLFF
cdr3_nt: TGCGCCAGCAGCTTAGACCCAGCGGGTGAAAAACTGTTTTTT

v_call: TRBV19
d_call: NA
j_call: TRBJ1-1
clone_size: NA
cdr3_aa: CASSRASMGGTEAFF
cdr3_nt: TGTGCCAGTAGTCGGGCCTCTATGGGGGGCACTGAAGCTTTCTTT

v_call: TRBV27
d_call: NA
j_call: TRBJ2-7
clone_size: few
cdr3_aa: CASSYGVTYEQYF
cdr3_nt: TGTGCCAGCAGTTACGGGGTTACCTACGAGCAGTACTTC

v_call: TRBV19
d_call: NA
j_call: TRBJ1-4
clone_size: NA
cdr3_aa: CASTQQGGEEKLFF
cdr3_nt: TGTGCCAGTACCCAACAGGGAGGGGAAGAAAAACTGTTTTTT

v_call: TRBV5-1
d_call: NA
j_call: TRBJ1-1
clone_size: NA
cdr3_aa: CASSLFTANTEAFF
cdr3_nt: TGCGCCAGCAGCTTGTTTACAGCCAACACTGAAGCTTTCTTT

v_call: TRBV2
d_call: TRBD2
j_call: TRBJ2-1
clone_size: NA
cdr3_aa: CATRLADDNEQFF
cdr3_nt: TGTGCCACTAGACTAGCGGACGACAATGAGCAGTTCTTC

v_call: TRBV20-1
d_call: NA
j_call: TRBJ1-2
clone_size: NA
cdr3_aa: CSASYYGYTF
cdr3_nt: TGCAGTGCTAGCTACTATGGCTACACCTTC

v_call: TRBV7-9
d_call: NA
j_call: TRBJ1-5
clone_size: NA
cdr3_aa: CASSSTPGNQPQHF
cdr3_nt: TGTGCCAGCAGCTCAACCCCGGGGAATCAGCCCCAGCATTTT

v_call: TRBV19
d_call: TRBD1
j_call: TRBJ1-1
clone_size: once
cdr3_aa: CASSIPPTGVNTEAFF
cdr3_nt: TGTGCCAGTAGTATCCCCCCGACAGGGGTGAACACTGAAGCTTTCTTT

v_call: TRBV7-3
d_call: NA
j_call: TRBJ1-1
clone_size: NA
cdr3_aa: CASSSGGNTEAFF
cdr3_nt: TGTGCCAGCAGCTCCGGGGGGAACACTGAAGCTTTCTTT

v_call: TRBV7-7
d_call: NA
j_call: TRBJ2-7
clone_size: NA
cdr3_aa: CASSATGNSYEQYF
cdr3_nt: TGTGCTAGCAGCGCGACGGGAAACTCCTACGAGCAGTACTTC

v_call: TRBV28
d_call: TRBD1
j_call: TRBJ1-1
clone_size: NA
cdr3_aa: CASSLWGGDSVEAFF
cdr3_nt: TGTGCCAGCAGTTTATGGGGCGGGGACAGCGTTGAAGCTTTCTTT

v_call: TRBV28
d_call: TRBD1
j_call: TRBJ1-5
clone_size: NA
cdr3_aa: CASSPPTGGSNQPQHF
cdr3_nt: TGTGCCAGCAGTCCACCGACAGGGGGAAGCAATCAGCCCCAGCATTTT

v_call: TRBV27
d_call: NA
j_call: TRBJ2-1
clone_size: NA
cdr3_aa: CASSGRDNEQFF
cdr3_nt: TGTGCCAGCAGTGGGCGGGACAATGAGCAGTTCTTC

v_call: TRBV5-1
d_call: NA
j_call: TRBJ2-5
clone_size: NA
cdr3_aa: CASSLGVRTHLGETQYF
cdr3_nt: TGCGCCAGCAGCTTGGGCGTGCGGACTCACTTAGGGGAGACCCAGTACTTC

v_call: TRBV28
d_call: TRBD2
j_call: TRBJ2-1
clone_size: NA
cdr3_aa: CASSRSSGSHYNEQFF
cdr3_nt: TGTGCCAGCAGCCGATCCAGCGGGAGTCACTACAATGAGCAGTTCTTC

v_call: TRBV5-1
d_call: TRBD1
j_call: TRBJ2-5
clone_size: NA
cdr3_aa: CASSARQGARAQYF
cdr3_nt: TGCGCCAGCAGCGCCCGACAGGGGGCTAGGGCCCAGTACTTC

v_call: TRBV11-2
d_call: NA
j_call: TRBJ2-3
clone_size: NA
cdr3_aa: CASSSRLVTRTDTQYF
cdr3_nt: TGTGCCAGCAGCTCAAGACTGGTAACCCGCACAGATACGCAGTATTTT

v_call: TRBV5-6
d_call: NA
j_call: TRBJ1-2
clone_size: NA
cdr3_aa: CASLYGDNYGYTF
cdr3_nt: TGTGCCAGCCTTTACGGGGATAACTATGGCTACACCTTC

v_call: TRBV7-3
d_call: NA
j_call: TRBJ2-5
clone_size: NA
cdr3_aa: CASSFDGVQETQYF
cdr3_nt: TGTGCCAGCAGCTTTGACGGGGTCCAAGAGACCCAGTACTTC

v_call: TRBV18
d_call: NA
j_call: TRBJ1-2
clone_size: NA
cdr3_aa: CASSPPGHREDYGYTF
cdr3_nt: TGTGCCAGCTCACCACCCGGGCACAGGGAAGACTATGGCTACACCTTC

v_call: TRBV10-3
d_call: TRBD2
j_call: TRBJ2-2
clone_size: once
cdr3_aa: CAINPGLAGDTGELFF
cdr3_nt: TGTGCCATCAACCCAGGACTAGCGGGAGACACCGGGGAGCTGTTTTTT

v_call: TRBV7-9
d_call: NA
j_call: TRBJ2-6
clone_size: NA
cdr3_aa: CATAGGANVLTF
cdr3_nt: TGTGCCACCGCGGGAGGGGCCAACGTCCTGACTTTC

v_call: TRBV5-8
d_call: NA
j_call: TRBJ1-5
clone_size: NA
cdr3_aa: CASSAIREDQPQHF
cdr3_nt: TGTGCCAGCAGCGCAATCAGGGAGGATCAGCCCCAGCATTTT

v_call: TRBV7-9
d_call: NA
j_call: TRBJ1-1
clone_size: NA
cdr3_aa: CASSFSGGNTEAFF
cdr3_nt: TGTGCCAGCAGCTTCTCGGGAGGGAACACTGAAGCTTTCTTT

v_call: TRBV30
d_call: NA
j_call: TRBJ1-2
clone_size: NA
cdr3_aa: CAWGGLTYYGYTF
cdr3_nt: TGTGCCTGGGGTGGACTGACTTACTATGGCTACACCTTC

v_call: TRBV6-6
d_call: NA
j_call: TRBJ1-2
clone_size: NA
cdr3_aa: CASSYELGSTF
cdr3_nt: TGTGCCAGCAGTTACGAGCTCGGGAGCACCTTC

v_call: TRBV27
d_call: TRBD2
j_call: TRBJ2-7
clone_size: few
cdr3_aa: CASSFGTSFYEQYF
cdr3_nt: TGTGCCAGCAGTTTCGGGACTAGTTTCTACGAGCAGTACTTC

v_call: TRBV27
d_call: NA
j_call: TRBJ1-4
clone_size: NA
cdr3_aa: CASSLSYLVGDTTNEKLFF
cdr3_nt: TGTGCCAGCAGTTTATCGTATTTAGTGGGGGACACAACTAATGAAAAACTGTTTTTT

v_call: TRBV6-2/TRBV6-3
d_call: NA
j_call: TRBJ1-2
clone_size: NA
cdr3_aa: CASSYTGRLPYGYTF
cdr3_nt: TGTGCCAGCAGTTACACTGGCAGGCTCCCCTATGGCTACACCTTC

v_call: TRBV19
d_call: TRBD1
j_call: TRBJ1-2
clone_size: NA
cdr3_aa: CASSRPRQGASPSDGYTF
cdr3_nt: TGTGCCAGTAGTAGGCCTCGACAGGGGGCCTCCCCGAGCGATGGCTACACCTTC

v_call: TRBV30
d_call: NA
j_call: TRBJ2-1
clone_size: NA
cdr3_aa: CAWSRPNEQFF
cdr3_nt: TGTGCCTGGAGTCGTCCCAATGAGCAGTTCTTC

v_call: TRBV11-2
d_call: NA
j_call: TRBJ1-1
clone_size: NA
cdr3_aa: CASSSQGDTEAFF
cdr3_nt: TGTGCCAGCAGCTCCCAGGGCGACACTGAAGCTTTCTTT

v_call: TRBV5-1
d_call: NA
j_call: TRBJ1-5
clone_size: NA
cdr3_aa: CASSLVRVYQPQHF
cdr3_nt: TGCGCCAGCAGCTTGGTCAGGGTATATCAGCCCCAGCATTTT

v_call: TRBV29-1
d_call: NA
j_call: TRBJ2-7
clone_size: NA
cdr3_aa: CSVVILSLSYEQYF
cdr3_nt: TGCAGCGTTGTTATCCTCTCTCTGTCCTACGAGCAGTACTTC

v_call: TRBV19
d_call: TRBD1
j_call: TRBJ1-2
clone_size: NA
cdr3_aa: CASRDRVTPNYGYTF
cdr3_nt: TGTGCCAGTCGCGACAGGGTTACGCCTAACTATGGCTACACCTTC

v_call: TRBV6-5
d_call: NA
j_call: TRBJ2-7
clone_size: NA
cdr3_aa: CASTHVHEQYF
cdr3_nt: TGTGCCAGCACCCATGTCCACGAGCAGTACTTC

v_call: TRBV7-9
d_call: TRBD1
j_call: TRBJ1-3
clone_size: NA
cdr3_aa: CASSLSRGQPISGNTIYF
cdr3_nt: TGTGCCAGCAGCTTAAGTCGGGGACAGCCCATCTCAGGAAACACCATATATTTT

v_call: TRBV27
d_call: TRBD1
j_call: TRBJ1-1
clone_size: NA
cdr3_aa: CASSFEGATNTEAFF
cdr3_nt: TGTGCCAGCAGTTTCGAGGGGGCGACGAACACTGAAGCTTTCTTT

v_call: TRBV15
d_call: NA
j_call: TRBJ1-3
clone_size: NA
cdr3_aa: CATSRDPGVGNTIYF
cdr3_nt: TGTGCCACCAGCAGAGATCCAGGGGTTGGAAACACCATATATTTT

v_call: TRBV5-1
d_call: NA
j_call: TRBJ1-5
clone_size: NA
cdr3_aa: CASSSSPEANQPQHF
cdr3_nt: TGCGCCAGCAGTTCTTCCCCAGAGGCCAATCAGCCCCAGCATTTT

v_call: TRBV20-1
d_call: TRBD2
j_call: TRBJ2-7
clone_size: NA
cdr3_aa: CSASRATSGTTDRVPEQYF
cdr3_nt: TGCAGTGCTAGTCGGGCGACTAGCGGAACTACTGACCGCGTGCCCGAGCAGTACTTC

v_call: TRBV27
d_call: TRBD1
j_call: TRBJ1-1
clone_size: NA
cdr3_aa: CASSPRQGKGNTEAFF
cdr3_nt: TGTGCCAGCAGTCCCCGACAGGGGAAGGGCAACACTGAAGCTTTCTTT

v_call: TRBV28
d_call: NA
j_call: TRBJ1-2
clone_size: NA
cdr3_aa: CASSFGGNYGYTF
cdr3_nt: TGTGCCAGCAGTTTCGGGGGGAACTATGGCTACACCTTC

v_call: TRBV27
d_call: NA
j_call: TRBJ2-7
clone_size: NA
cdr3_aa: CASSLRGAGEQYF
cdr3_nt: TGTGCCAGCAGTTTACGGGGGGCAGGCGAGCAGTACTTC

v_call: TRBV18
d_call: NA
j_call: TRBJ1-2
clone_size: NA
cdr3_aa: CASSPSRDLYGYTF
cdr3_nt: TGTGCCAGCTCACCAAGTAGGGACTTATATGGCTACACCTTC

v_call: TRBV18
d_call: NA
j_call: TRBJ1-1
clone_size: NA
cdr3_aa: CASQGSATSITEAFF
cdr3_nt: TGTGCCAGCCAGGGATCAGCGACAAGTATCACTGAAGCTTTCTTT

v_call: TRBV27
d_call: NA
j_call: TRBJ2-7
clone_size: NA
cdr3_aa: CASSIRGAGEQYF
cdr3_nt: TGTGCCAGCAGTATTCGAGGGGCGGGGGAGCAGTACTTC

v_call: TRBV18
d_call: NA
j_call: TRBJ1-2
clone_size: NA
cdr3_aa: CASSPGSPGEWDGYTF
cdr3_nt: TGTGCCAGCTCACCAGGAAGTCCAGGGGAGTGGGATGGCTACACCTTC

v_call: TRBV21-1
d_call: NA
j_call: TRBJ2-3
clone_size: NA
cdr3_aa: CASTPGSGRGTDTQYF
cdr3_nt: TGTGCCAGCACCCCGGGTAGCGGGAGGGGGACAGATACGCAGTATTTT

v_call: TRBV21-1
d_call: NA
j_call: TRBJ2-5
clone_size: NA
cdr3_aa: CASKMGLAVGGETQYF
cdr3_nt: TGTGCCAGCAAGATGGGACTAGCGGTGGGAGGAGAGACCCAGTACTTC

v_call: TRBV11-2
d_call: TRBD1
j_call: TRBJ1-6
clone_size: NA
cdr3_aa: CASSFPGQTQGGEGSPLHF
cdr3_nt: TGTGCCAGCAGCTTTCCAGGGCAAACTCAGGGGGGAGAAGGCTCACCCCTCCACTTT

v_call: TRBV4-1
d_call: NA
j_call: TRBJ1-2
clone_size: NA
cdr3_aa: CASSQAGRESYGYTF
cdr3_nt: TGCGCCAGCAGCCAAGCCGGACGGGAGAGCTATGGCTACACCTTC